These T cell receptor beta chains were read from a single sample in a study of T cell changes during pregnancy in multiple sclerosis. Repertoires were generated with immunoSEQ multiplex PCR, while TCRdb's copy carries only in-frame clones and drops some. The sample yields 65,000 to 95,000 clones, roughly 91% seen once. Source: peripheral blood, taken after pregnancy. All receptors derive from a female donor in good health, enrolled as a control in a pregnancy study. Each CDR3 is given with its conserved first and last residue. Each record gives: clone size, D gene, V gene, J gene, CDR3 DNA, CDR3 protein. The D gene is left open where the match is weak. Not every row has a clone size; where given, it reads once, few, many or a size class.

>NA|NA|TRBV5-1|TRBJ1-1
TGCGCCAGCGGCCAGGGGACACCGAACACTGAAGCTTTCTTT
CASGQGTPNTEAFF
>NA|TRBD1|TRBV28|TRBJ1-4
TGTGCCAGCAGGTGGCAGGGGGGTACTAATGAAAAACTGTTTTTT
CASRWQGGTNEKLFF
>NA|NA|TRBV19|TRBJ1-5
TGTGCCAGTAGTCCGGGGGGCTCCAATCAGCCCCAGCATTTT
CASSPGGSNQPQHF
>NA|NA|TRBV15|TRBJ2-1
TGTGCCACCGCAGGGGCTACCTACAATGAGCAGTTCTTC
CATAGATYNEQFF
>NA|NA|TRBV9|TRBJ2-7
TGTGCCAGCAGCGTAGGGTACAGCTCCTACGAGCAGTACTTC
CASSVGYSSYEQYF
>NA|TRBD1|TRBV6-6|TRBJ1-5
TGTGCCAGCAGTGGAGGACAGGCCAAGGATCAGCCCCAGCATTTT
CASSGGQAKDQPQHF
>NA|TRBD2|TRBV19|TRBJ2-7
TGTGCCAGTAGTATGGGTAGCGGGGGCTACGAGCAGTACTTC
CASSMGSGGYEQYF
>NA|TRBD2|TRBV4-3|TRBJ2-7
TGCGCCAGCAGCCAAGATTATAGCGGGAGTATTGACGAGCAGTACTTC
CASSQDYSGSIDEQYF
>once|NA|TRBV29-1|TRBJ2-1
TGCAGCGCGCCGGAGGGGTTCAACAATGAGCAGTTCTTC
CSAPEGFNNEQFF
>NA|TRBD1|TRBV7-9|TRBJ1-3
TGTGCCAGCAGCTTAGAGGGACAGAAAGGATCTGGAAACACCATATATTTT
CASSLEGQKGSGNTIYF
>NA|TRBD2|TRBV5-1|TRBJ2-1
TGCGCCAGCAGCTTGCGGTTTAGCGGGACAAAGGCCCCCAATGAGCAGTTCTTC
CASSLRFSGTKAPNEQFF
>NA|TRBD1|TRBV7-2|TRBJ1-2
TGTGCCAGCACTCCATGGGCGACAGGGCCCTATGGCTACACCTTC
CASTPWATGPYGYTF
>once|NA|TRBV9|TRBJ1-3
TGTGCCAGCAGCCCCCGGACAGCTCGAGGGAACACCATATATTTT
CASSPRTARGNTIYF
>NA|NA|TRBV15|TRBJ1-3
TGTGCCACCAGCAGTCGGGTCTCTGGAAACACCATATATTTT
CATSSRVSGNTIYF
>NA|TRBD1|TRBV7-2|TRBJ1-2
TGTGCCAGCAGCTCCGGACCCGGACAGGGGACGGGCTACACCTTC
CASSSGPGQGTGYTF
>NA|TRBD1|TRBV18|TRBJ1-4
TGTGCCAGCTCACCACAAAGGACAGGGGACGAAAAACTGTTTTTT
CASSPQRTGDEKLFF
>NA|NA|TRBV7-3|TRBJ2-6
TGTGCCAGCAGCTTTGACAGGATGGCCAACGTCCTGACTTTC
CASSFDRMANVLTF
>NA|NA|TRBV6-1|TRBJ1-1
TGTGCCAGCCAGGGGAGCGACACTGAAGCTTTCTTT
CASQGSDTEAFF
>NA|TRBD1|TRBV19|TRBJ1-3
TGTGCCAGTAGGCTACAGGGGGCTTCCAGCTCTGGAAACACCATATATTTT
CASRLQGASSSGNTIYF
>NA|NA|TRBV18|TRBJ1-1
TGTGCCAGCTCACTGGGACAGAACACTGAAGCTTTCTTT
CASSLGQNTEAFF
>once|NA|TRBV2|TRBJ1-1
TGTGCCACCAACCTCCTTGACAGCACTGAAGCTTTCTTT
CATNLLDSTEAFF
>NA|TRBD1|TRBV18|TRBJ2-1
TGTGCCAGCTCTCGGGACAGGGCTCCCGACAATGAGCAGTTCTTC
CASSRDRAPDNEQFF